Listed below are T cell receptor beta chains from one sample, sequenced in a study of cytomegalovirus exposure and HLA in healthy donors. The assay was immunoSEQ multiplex PCR, and TCRdb's table has in-frame clones only and misses some. The sample yields roughly 77,000 clones, roughly 94% seen once. Sequenced input: PBMCs. Receptors were obtained from a woman between 18 and 29 years old in good health and CMV-seronegative. CDR3s include the opening cysteine and the closing phenylalanine or tryptophan. The D gene is left open where the match is weak. Clone size appears in some rows only: once, few, many, or a class for an expanded clone.

J gene: TRBJ1-5
V gene: TRBV4-1
clone size: once
D gene: -
CDR3 protein: CASRPQGSNQPQHF
CDR3 DNA: TGCGCCAGCAGACCACAGGGAAGCAATCAGCCCCAGCATTTT

J gene: TRBJ1-5
V gene: TRBV27
clone size: -
D gene: -
CDR3 protein: CASSLRGRDRAQPQHF
CDR3 DNA: TGTGCCAGCAGTCTACGGGGGAGGGATCGTGCTCAGCCCCAGCATTTT

J gene: TRBJ2-7
V gene: TRBV30
clone size: -
D gene: TRBD1
CDR3 protein: CAWSPPGTAYEQYF
CDR3 DNA: TGTGCCTGGAGCCCCCCCGGGACAGCCTACGAGCAGTACTTC

J gene: TRBJ2-3
V gene: TRBV19
clone size: -
D gene: TRBD2
CDR3 protein: CASSVRLAGSTDTQYF
CDR3 DNA: TGTGCCAGTAGTGTGAGACTAGCGGGAAGCACAGATACGCAGTATTTT

J gene: TRBJ1-5
V gene: TRBV5-8
clone size: -
D gene: -
CDR3 protein: CASSLESYSNQPQHF
CDR3 DNA: TGTGCCAGCAGCTTAGAGAGTTATAGCAATCAGCCCCAGCATTTT

J gene: TRBJ1-5
V gene: TRBV6-6
clone size: -
D gene: TRBD1
CDR3 protein: CASSYGQGAPQPQHF
CDR3 DNA: TGTGCCAGCAGTTACGGACAGGGGGCGCCTCAGCCCCAGCATTTT

J gene: TRBJ1-1
V gene: TRBV7-2
clone size: -
D gene: -
CDR3 protein: CASSLVGGDTEAFF
CDR3 DNA: TGTGCCAGCAGCTTAGTGGGGGGGGACACTGAAGCTTTCTTT

J gene: TRBJ1-4
V gene: TRBV6-5
clone size: -
D gene: -
CDR3 protein: CASTHTTGNEKLFF
CDR3 DNA: TGTGCCAGCACCCACACCACAGGGAATGAAAAACTGTTTTTT

J gene: TRBJ1-1
V gene: TRBV5-4
clone size: once
D gene: -
CDR3 protein: CASSLDRMNTEAFF
CDR3 DNA: TGTGCCAGCAGCTTGGACAGAATGAACACTGAAGCTTTCTTT

J gene: TRBJ2-7
V gene: TRBV6-5
clone size: -
D gene: -
CDR3 protein: CASRTPGAYEQYF
CDR3 DNA: TGTGCCAGCAGGACCCCAGGGGCGTACGAGCAGTACTTC

J gene: TRBJ2-4
V gene: TRBV21-1
clone size: once
D gene: -
CDR3 protein: CASSKAVAGPYF
CDR3 DNA: TGTGCCAGCAGCAAAGCGGTGGCAGGTCCGTACTTC

J gene: TRBJ2-7
V gene: TRBV27
clone size: -
D gene: TRBD1
CDR3 protein: CASSSTNRGLGYEQYF
CDR3 DNA: TGTGCCAGCAGTTCCACCAACAGGGGGCTGGGCTACGAGCAGTACTTC

J gene: TRBJ2-2
V gene: TRBV18
clone size: -
D gene: TRBD1
CDR3 protein: CASSAGTGGTGELFF
CDR3 DNA: TGTGCCAGCTCAGCCGGGACAGGGGGCACCGGGGAGCTGTTTTTT

J gene: TRBJ1-1
V gene: TRBV28
clone size: once
D gene: -
CDR3 protein: CASSPPPGAVAEAFF
CDR3 DNA: TGTGCCAGCAGTCCCCCGCCAGGGGCCGTTGCTGAAGCTTTCTTT

J gene: TRBJ1-1
V gene: TRBV18
clone size: -
D gene: -
CDR3 protein: CASSPFQRQNTEAFF
CDR3 DNA: TGTGCCAGCTCACCGTTCCAGAGACAGAACACTGAAGCTTTCTTT

J gene: TRBJ2-7
V gene: TRBV28
clone size: -
D gene: TRBD2
CDR3 protein: CASSSRGLAGPYEQYF
CDR3 DNA: TGTGCCAGCAGTTCCCGCGGACTAGCGGGACCCTACGAGCAGTACTTC

J gene: TRBJ2-5
V gene: TRBV23-1
clone size: -
D gene: -
CDR3 protein: CASSLFQETQYF
CDR3 DNA: TGCGCCAGCAGTCTCTTCCAAGAGACCCAGTACTTC

J gene: TRBJ1-2
V gene: TRBV5-4
clone size: -
D gene: -
CDR3 protein: CASSWGRGYGYTF
CDR3 DNA: TGTGCCAGCAGCTGGGGGAGGGGCTATGGCTACACCTTC

J gene: TRBJ2-1
V gene: TRBV6-6
clone size: -
D gene: -
CDR3 protein: CASSYPADQAGEQFF
CDR3 DNA: TGTGCCAGCAGTTACCCGGCAGACCAGGCGGGTGAGCAGTTCTTC

J gene: TRBJ1-2
V gene: TRBV5-4
clone size: -
D gene: -
CDR3 protein: CASSLESGVGYTF
CDR3 DNA: TGTGCCAGCAGCTTGGAATCAGGGGTCGGCTACACCTTC

J gene: TRBJ1-2
V gene: TRBV7-9
clone size: -
D gene: -
CDR3 protein: CASSLGAADDYGYTF
CDR3 DNA: TGTGCCAGCAGCTTAGGGGCAGCTGACGACTATGGCTACACCTTC

J gene: TRBJ1-2
V gene: TRBV10-2
clone size: -
D gene: -
CDR3 protein: CASSESKGSDGYTF
CDR3 DNA: TGCGCCAGCAGTGAGTCGAAGGGGTCCGATGGCTACACCTTC

J gene: TRBJ1-1
V gene: TRBV18
clone size: -
D gene: -
CDR3 protein: CASSSRDWDTEAFF
CDR3 DNA: TGTGCCAGCTCATCCAGGGACTGGGACACTGAAGCTTTCTTT

J gene: TRBJ2-7
V gene: TRBV7-2
clone size: -
D gene: -
CDR3 protein: CASSLSWYEQYF
CDR3 DNA: TGTGCCAGCAGCTTGAGTTGGTACGAGCAGTACTTC

J gene: TRBJ2-5
V gene: TRBV4-1
clone size: -
D gene: -
CDR3 protein: CASSQAPRVETQYF
CDR3 DNA: TGCGCCAGCAGCCAAGCCCCGAGGGTAGAGACCCAGTACTTC

J gene: TRBJ2-3
V gene: TRBV14
clone size: -
D gene: TRBD2
CDR3 protein: CASSQVGLAGPDTSTDTQYF
CDR3 DNA: TGTGCCAGCAGCCAAGTAGGTCTAGCGGGACCGGATACTAGCACAGATACGCAGTATTTT

J gene: TRBJ1-1
V gene: TRBV11-3
clone size: -
D gene: TRBD1
CDR3 protein: CASSQGQGASNTEAFF
CDR3 DNA: TGTGCCAGCAGCCAGGGACAGGGGGCCTCGAACACTGAAGCTTTCTTT

J gene: TRBJ2-5
V gene: TRBV9
clone size: -
D gene: TRBD2
CDR3 protein: CASSALTSVETQYF
CDR3 DNA: TGTGCCAGCAGCGCCCTGACTAGCGTGGAGACCCAGTACTTC

J gene: TRBJ1-5
V gene: TRBV30
clone size: once
D gene: TRBD1
CDR3 protein: CAWSEQGHSNQPQHF
CDR3 DNA: TGTGCCTGGAGTGAACAGGGGCATAGCAATCAGCCCCAGCATTTT

J gene: TRBJ1-5
V gene: TRBV6-6
clone size: -
D gene: -
CDR3 protein: CASGGGQPQHF
CDR3 DNA: TGTGCCAGCGGGGGAGGGCAGCCCCAGCATTTT

J gene: TRBJ1-2
V gene: TRBV5-6
clone size: once
D gene: -
CDR3 protein: CASRVGQYYGYTF
CDR3 DNA: TGTGCCAGCAGGGTCGGACAGTATTATGGCTACACCTTC

J gene: TRBJ2-2
V gene: TRBV10-1
clone size: -
D gene: TRBD2
CDR3 protein: CASSPGTSANTGELFF
CDR3 DNA: TGCGCCAGTTCCCCCGGGACTAGCGCGAACACCGGGGAGCTGTTTTTT

J gene: TRBJ2-7
V gene: TRBV5-4
clone size: -
D gene: TRBD2
CDR3 protein: CASSLGLAGSNEQYF
CDR3 DNA: TGTGCCAGCAGCCTGGGACTAGCGGGGAGTAACGAGCAGTACTTC

J gene: TRBJ2-3
V gene: TRBV6-5
clone size: -
D gene: -
CDR3 protein: CASSYRDTADTQYF
CDR3 DNA: TGTGCCAGCAGTTACCGGGACACTGCAGATACGCAGTATTTT

J gene: TRBJ2-7
V gene: TRBV19
clone size: -
D gene: TRBD2
CDR3 protein: CASSRMTSGSQYEQYF
CDR3 DNA: TGTGCCAGTAGTAGAATGACTAGCGGGAGCCAGTACGAGCAGTACTTC

J gene: TRBJ2-3
V gene: TRBV10-3
clone size: -
D gene: TRBD2
CDR3 protein: CAISEPRGSGSQTQYF
CDR3 DNA: TGTGCCATCAGTGAGCCCCGGGGTAGCGGGAGTCAGACGCAGTATTTT

J gene: TRBJ2-1
V gene: TRBV6-5
clone size: -
D gene: -
CDR3 protein: CASSYSPGGPNEQFF
CDR3 DNA: TGTGCCAGCAGTTACTCACCGGGGGGCCCGAATGAGCAGTTCTTC

J gene: TRBJ2-1
V gene: TRBV28
clone size: -
D gene: -
CDR3 protein: CASSAPGDIYNEQFF
CDR3 DNA: TGTGCCAGCAGTGCCCCCGGGGACATCTACAATGAGCAGTTCTTC

J gene: TRBJ1-2
V gene: TRBV18
clone size: -
D gene: TRBD1
CDR3 protein: CASSRGGNRDRGDLIYGYTF
CDR3 DNA: TGTGCCAGCTCACGAGGGGGAAACCGGGACAGGGGTGATCTCATCTATGGCTACACCTTC

J gene: TRBJ2-1
V gene: TRBV10-2
clone size: -
D gene: -
CDR3 protein: CARETTTRRSYNEQFF
CDR3 DNA: TGCGCCAGAGAGACAACGACTAGGCGGTCCTACAATGAGCAGTTCTTC

J gene: TRBJ1-1
V gene: TRBV7-6
clone size: -
D gene: -
CDR3 protein: CASKRLGQVAEAFF
CDR3 DNA: TGTGCCAGCAAAAGATTGGGGCAGGTAGCTGAAGCTTTCTTT

J gene: TRBJ1-5
V gene: TRBV5-8
clone size: -
D gene: -
CDR3 protein: CASSLRGVTAQGSNQPQHF
CDR3 DNA: TGTGCCAGCAGCTTACGGGGGGTTACGGCGCAGGGGAGCAATCAGCCCCAGCATTTT

J gene: TRBJ2-7
V gene: TRBV6-1
clone size: -
D gene: -
CDR3 protein: CASSESTQTRSGYEQYF
CDR3 DNA: TGTGCCAGCAGTGAATCTACACAAACCCGGTCGGGCTACGAGCAGTACTTC

J gene: TRBJ2-1
V gene: TRBV2
clone size: -
D gene: -
CDR3 protein: CASSGQSPTNEQFF
CDR3 DNA: TGTGCCAGCAGCGGACAGTCTCCTACGAATGAGCAGTTCTTC

J gene: TRBJ2-5
V gene: TRBV15
clone size: -
D gene: -
CDR3 protein: CATRKQDETQYF
CDR3 DNA: TGTGCCACCAGAAAACAGGACGAGACCCAGTACTTC

J gene: TRBJ1-1
V gene: TRBV30
clone size: once
D gene: TRBD1
CDR3 protein: CAWSRGQGTEAFF
CDR3 DNA: TGTGCCTGGAGTAGGGGACAGGGCACTGAAGCTTTCTTT

J gene: TRBJ1-2
V gene: TRBV29-1
clone size: -
D gene: -
CDR3 protein: CSEGGAGGYTF
CDR3 DNA: TGCAGCGAGGGAGGGGCCGGGGGCTACACCTTC

J gene: TRBJ2-3
V gene: TRBV10-2
clone size: -
D gene: -
CDR3 protein: CASSGTADTQYF
CDR3 DNA: TGCGCCAGCAGTGGGACAGCTGATACGCAGTATTTT

J gene: TRBJ1-1
V gene: TRBV6-6
clone size: -
D gene: TRBD1
CDR3 protein: CASSSPTGSTEAFF
CDR3 DNA: TGTGCCAGCAGTTCTCCGACAGGGAGCACTGAAGCTTTCTTT

J gene: TRBJ2-7
V gene: TRBV28
clone size: -
D gene: -
CDR3 protein: CASSPQGKESLEQYF
CDR3 DNA: TGTGCCAGCAGTCCCCAGGGGAAAGAAAGTCTCGAGCAGTACTTC

J gene: TRBJ1-5
V gene: TRBV15
clone size: -
D gene: -
CDR3 protein: CATSRDPGGGQPQHF
CDR3 DNA: TGTGCCACCAGCAGAGATCCGGGGGGGGGTCAGCCCCAGCATTTT

J gene: TRBJ2-7
V gene: TRBV5-1
clone size: -
D gene: TRBD1
CDR3 protein: CASRDSSYEQYF
CDR3 DNA: TGCGCCAGCCGGGACAGCTCCTACGAGCAGTACTTC

J gene: TRBJ2-5
V gene: TRBV27
clone size: -
D gene: -
CDR3 protein: CASSSLAGSQETQYF
CDR3 DNA: TGTGCCAGCAGTTCCCTTGCGGGGAGTCAAGAGACCCAGTACTTC

J gene: TRBJ2-7
V gene: TRBV6-5
clone size: -
D gene: -
CDR3 protein: CASSYSTGLSYEQYF
CDR3 DNA: TGTGCCAGCAGTTACTCCACAGGGCTCTCCTACGAGCAGTACTTC